These 16 T cell receptor beta chains were all obtained from the same sample, sequenced in a study of Ad26.COV2.S vaccination and SARS-CoV-2 variants. As for treatment: over 15 received Ad26.COV2.S at low or high dose, single or two shots; about 5 received placebo; per-sample allocation not given. Sampling occurred on day 63 after the first vaccine or placebo injection. Sequencing was performed with immunoSEQ multiplex PCR; in TCRdb, only in-frame clones are kept and a portion is missing. This table has about 460,000 clones, 80% to 90% appearing once. Sequenced here: peripheral blood, sampled in a trial of Ad26.COV2.S vaccine versus placebo. These receptors originate from a person aged 18-60 years who received the Ad26.COV2.S COVID-19 vaccine or a placebo.

The chain employs TRBV6-5 and TRBJ1-1; 8 positions match TRBD1. Germline CDR1 is MNHEY and CDR2 is SVGAGI. The CDR3 is made up of 15 amino acids. The V and J ends lost 6 bases and 5 bases, in that order; junction bases with no gene match: 11. The CDR3 coding sequence is TGTGCCAGCAGCTACAAACAGGGGGGGAGTACTGAAGCTTTCTTT. Translating gives CASSYKQGGSTEAFF.

The chain combines TRBV6-1 with TRBJ1-4, with D maybe TRBD1 (5 bases). CDR1 MNHNS and CDR2 SASEGT come from the germline V gene. This CDR3 is built from 14 residues. Trimming left V 5 bases short and J 1 base short, with 8 bases between. Here the CDR3 DNA reads TGTGCCAGCAGTTCCCAGGGAACTAATGAAAAACTGTTTTTT. It encodes CASSSQGTNEKLFF.

CDR3 in amino acids: CASSQDHKKEQYF. The CDR3 DNA sequence: TGTGCCAGCAGCCAAGATCATAAAAAGGAGCAGTACTTC. The chain has TRBV14 and TRBJ2-7; D is unresolved. CDR3 length: 13 amino acids. The germline V and J ends were trimmed by 0 bases and 7 bases, with 10 bases remaining between them. Germline V gene data show CDR1 as SGHDN and CDR2 as FVKESK.

This clone was detected a few times. J is TRBJ2-7 and V is TRBV6-1; 7 positions match TRBD2. This CDR3 has 15 amino acids. V shed 3 bases, J shed 4 bases, and the junction held 9 bases outside the gene matches. CDR1 and CDR2 from the germline V gene are MNHNS and SASEGT. CDR3 sequence (DNA): TGTGCCAGCAGTGAGAGTTCGACTAGCCGGTACGAGCAGTACTTC. Protein product: CASSESSTSRYEQYF.

The J gene is TRBJ1-4, the V gene TRBV4-3; the match to TRBD1 covers 9 bases. V lost 4 bases, J lost 7 bases, and 7 bases stayed unmatched. The CDR3 contains 15 residues. Germline-derived CDR1 and CDR2 are LGHNA and YSLEER. The DNA for the CDR3 is TGCGCCAGCAGCCCCCTGGGGGGACAGGGTGAAAAACTGTTTTTT. Its translation: CASSPLGGQGEKLFF.

The CDR3 here is CASSLRGRNTEAFF. CDR3 coding DNA: TGTGCCAGCAGTTTACGGGGCAGGAACACTGAAGCTTTCTTT. The chain is built from TRBV27 and TRBJ1-1, with D possibly being TRBD1 (5 bases). V gave up 2 bases and J gave up 1 base, with 8 bases separating them. Germline V gene sequence: CDR1 MNHEY, CDR2 SMNVEV (reference sequence). The CDR3 loop spans 14 amino acids.

The V call is TRBV11-3, the J call TRBJ2-3; 11 positions match TRBD2. The CDR3 covers 17 residues. Germline values: CDR1 SGHNT, CDR2 YENEEA. Trimming took 1 base from V and 1 from J; bases not matched to a gene: 4. The CDR3 protein is CASSLGDSGRGTDTQYF. As DNA, the CDR3 is TGTGCCAGCAGCTTAGGCGATAGCGGGAGGGGCACAGATACGCAGTATTTT.

This chain links TRBV3-1 (or the pseudogene TRBV3-2) with TRBJ2-1; D is uncertain. The CDR3 has 15 amino acids. V was trimmed by 4 bases and J by 1 base, leaving 11 bases between them. CDR1 is LGHDT and CDR2 is YNNKEL in the germline V gene (reference sequence). The CDR3 DNA is TGTGCCAGCAGCCTAAGGTCCGCGTCCTACAATGAGCAGTTCTTC. Translated: CASSLRSASYNEQFF.

This chain uses TRBV7-9 with TRBJ1-2; perhaps TRBD1 as D (6 bases). Trimming stripped 5 bases from V and 8 bases from J, with 18 bases between. This CDR3 comprises 14 residues. CDR1 and CDR2 (germline): SEHNR, FQNEAQ (reference sequence). The chain's CDR3 is CASSHKYRVDGYTF. CDR3 sequence (DNA): TGTGCCAGCAGCCATAAGTACAGGGTAGACGGCTACACCTTC.

This clone showed up just once. Written as DNA, the CDR3 is TGTGCCAGTAGTATCAGTTACACCTACAATGAGCAGTTCTTC. It yields the protein CASSISYTYNEQFF. The chain has TRBV19 and TRBJ2-1; D is undetermined. This CDR3 is built from 14 residues. CDR1 and CDR2 (germline): LNHDA, SQIVND (reference sequence). The V and J ends lost 3 bases and 2 bases respectively, with 8 bases between them.

The V gene is TRBV14, the J gene TRBJ2-7; TRBD2 matches 13 bases. The CDR3 spans 14 residues. CDR1 SGHDN and CDR2 FVKESK come from the germline V gene. The V gene end was trimmed by 5 bases and the J gene end by 7 bases; junction bases not matched to a gene: 5. The CDR3 nucleotides are TGTGCCAGCAGCTGGGGACTAGCGGGATGGGAGCAGTACTTC. Protein sequence: CASSWGLAGWEQYF.

V gene TRBV3-1 (or the pseudogene TRBV3-2) combines with J gene TRBJ2-5; 8 bases fit TRBD2. The CDR3 sequence is 16 residues long. Per germline, CDR1 LGHDT and CDR2 YNNKEL (reference sequence). The V gene end was trimmed by 4 bases and the J gene end by 5 bases; junction bases not matched to a gene: 12. The CDR3 sequence: CASSPRPGLGEETQYF. Here the CDR3 DNA reads TGTGCCAGCAGCCCCAGACCGGGACTAGGAGAGGAGACCCAGTACTTC.

The chain links TRBV28 to TRBJ1-5; TRBD1 matches at 7 bases. After removal of 10 bases from V and 6 bases from J, the junction contained 18 bases not matched to a gene. Germline V gene sequence: CDR1 MDHEN, CDR2 SYDVKM. The length of the CDR3 is 16 residues. The CDR3 DNA reads as TGTGCCATTACGACTGCGGGACAGTCCCGGCGTCAGCCCCAGCATTTT. Translation: CAITTAGQSRRQPQHF.

The sample holds a few counts of this clone. The chain combines TRBV11-2 with TRBJ1-1, with 7 bases matching TRBD1. Germline assignment: CDR1 SGHAT and CDR2 FQNNGV. V dropped 2 bases and J dropped 6; count of bases not matched to a gene: 3. The CDR3 has 13 amino acids. The CDR3: CASSLFQGAEAFF. The CDR3 bases are TGTGCCAGCAGCTTATTTCAGGGGGCTGAAGCTTTCTTT.

The chain recombines TRBV6-2 or TRBV6-3 with TRBJ2-7, with D hard to call. V was shortened by 6 bases and J by 5 bases, with 11 bases between the two germline ends. Germline CDR1 MNHEY, CDR2 SVGEGT. The CDR3 consists of 12 residues. The CDR3 loop reads CASSPLANEQYF. In DNA form, the CDR3 reads TGTGCCAGCAGCCCCCTGGCCAACGAGCAGTACTTC.

The V and J genes are TRBV6-5 and TRBJ2-5; unclear D gene. The CDR3 length is 13 residues. CDR1 and CDR2 from the germline V gene are MNHEY and SVGAGI. Trimming left V 3 bases short and J 0 bases short, with 5 bases between. In DNA, the CDR3 is TGTGCCAGCAGTTATAGGAACCAAGAGACCCAGTACTTC. It encodes CASSYRNQETQYF.